This TCR beta chain was observed in a study of T cell repertoires in cytomegalovirus infection. Turning to the study itself: HLA-B-restricted CMV epitopes that are well studied were used alongside recently identified HLA-C-restricted ones. Public TCR beta signature analysis indicated the presence of both CMV infection and matching HLA type.

Study outcomes and limitations: Dominant in the ex vivo response were TCR beta clonotypes restricted by HLA-C and specific for CMV. People with CMV and the relevant HLA were identified by cumulative public TCR beta family frequency.

TCRdb processed the reads anew with MiXCR; each CDR3 protein has one entry. The sample contains some 920,000 distinct CDR3 sequences, approximately 31% of which appear only once. As regards this clonotype: As yet, its antigen is unknown.

The CDR3 runs to 15 residues. V lost 3 bases to trimming and J lost 5 bases; unmatched junction nucleotides: 6. CDR1 is DFQATT, CDR2 SNEGSKA, per germline (reference sequence). The chain carries TRBV20-1 and TRBJ2-5, with TRBD2 matching over 13 bases. This TCR was sampled from a human donor in good health (CMV status not recorded). Some clones in this sample may be carry-over from other donors' samples. Specimen: cultured CD8+ T cells from PBMCs, collected from culture after CMV antigen stimulation. The CDR3 region has the DNA TGCAGTGCTAGCCTGGGACTAGCGGGGTCGGAGACCCAGTACTTC. Residues: CSASLGLAGSETQYF.